This T cell receptor (beta chain) was observed in a study of T cell changes during pregnancy in multiple sclerosis. The V segment lost 7 bases and the J segment 5 bases; nucleotides outside the gene matches: 5. The CDR3 totals 12 residues. Germline assignment: CDR1 SQVTM and CDR2 ANQGSEA. Data came from immunoSEQ multiplex PCR; TCRdb stores just in-frame clones and leaves some out. The table shows tens of thousands of clones, with less than 95% occurring only once. J is TRBJ1-2 and V is TRBV29-1; the match to TRBD1 covers 9 bases. This TCR was recovered from a female donor in good health, enrolled as a control in a pregnancy study. The sequencing used peripheral blood, collected in the first trimester of pregnancy. The CDR3 DNA follows: TGCAGCGGGGTGGGACAGGGATATGGCTACACCTTC. Translating it yields CSGVGQGYGYTF.